This T cell receptor (beta chain) originates from a study of blood T cell repertoires in COVID-19. Study overall: The United States, Italy and Spain were the sources of the acute and convalescent COVID-19 samples. T cells, B-cell-depleted T cells, or PBMCs provided the cDNA or gDNA that served as material.

This CDR3 has 13 amino acids. J gave up 5 bases and V 10 bases, and 7 bases lay outside the gene matches. Per the original data handling: By means of reference gene primer amplification, nucleated cell counts were estimated. Produced via immunoSEQ multiplex PCR; TCRdb's table is partial and in-frame only. D and trimming were read from the DNA, whereas the V and J calls and clone size are those reported in that table. Here the sample spans roughly 99,000 clones, around 89% being singletons. The specimen was peripheral blood. The chain combines TRBV12-3 or TRBV12-4 with TRBJ2-2; TRBD2 matches at 7 bases. The TCR was taken from a man aged 50 or older with active or convalescent COVID-19. DNA for the CDR3: TGTGCCACCCCGGCTAGCGGAACCGGGGAGCTGTTTTTT. Protein sequence: CATPASGTGELFF.